The 15 T cell receptor beta chains below were found in one sample sequenced in a study of blood T cell repertoires in COVID-19. Data came from immunoSEQ multiplex PCR; TCRdb stores just in-frame clones and leaves some out. The table has about 160,000 clones, 84% seen once; the top ten hold 2.2%. The sample consisted of peripheral blood. These receptors originate from a man aged 70-80 years with acute or convalescent COVID-19.

The rearrangement uses TRBV6-5 and TRBJ2-7, with D perhaps matching TRBD2 (5 bases). The CDR3 contains 15 residues. V lost 6 bases, J lost 0 bases, and 15 bases lay in between. CDR1 and CDR2 from the germline V gene are MNHEY and SVGAGI. Here the CDR3 reads CASSLIGVSSYEQYF. The CDR3 DNA follows: TGTGCCAGCAGCCTCATCGGGGTGAGCTCCTACGAGCAGTACTTC.

The rearrangement joins TRBV5-4 to TRBJ2-3; TRBD1 is a possible D gene (5 bases). Trimming shortened V by 5 bases and J by 1 base, and 8 bases separated the two germline ends. CDR3 length equals 13 residues. CDR1 and CDR2 from the germline V gene are SGHNT and YYREEE (reference sequence). The CDR3 sequence is CASRPQGTDTQYF. The CDR3 nucleotides read TGTGCCAGCAGGCCACAGGGCACAGATACGCAGTATTTT. Full variable domain (rest looked up from reference TRBV5-4 and TRBJ2-3): ETGVTQSPTHLIKTRGQQVTLRCSSQSGHNTVSWYQQALGQGPQFIFQYYREEENGRGNFPPRFSGLQFPNYSSELNVNALELDDSALYLCASRPQGTDTQYFGPGTRLTVL.

The chain has TRBV5-1 and TRBJ2-7, with 9 bases that match TRBD1. The CDR3 runs 16 residues. Germline V gene sequence: CDR1 SGHRS, CDR2 YFSETQ. V trimming: 4 bases; J trimming: 0 bases; junction bases outside the gene matches: 8. The CDR3 sequence is CASSPTGTGSSYEQYF. CDR3 DNA sequence: TGCGCCAGCAGCCCGACCGGGACAGGGAGCTCCTACGAGCAGTACTTC.

CDR3 DNA: TGTGCCAGCAGGCCGACAGGTCAGGGGACTAATGAAAAACTGTTTTTT. It codes for CASRPTGQGTNEKLFF. V is TRBV25-1 and J is TRBJ1-4; possibly TRBD1 for D (6 bases). V dropped 6 bases and J dropped 2 bases, with 16 bases sitting between them. The CDR3 has 16 amino acids. Germline CDR1 MGHDK, CDR2 SYGVNS.

This clone was recorded only once. The CDR3 here is CASSFLGEETQYF. The DNA of the CDR3 is TGTGCCAGCAGTTTTCTAGGGGAAGAGACCCAGTACTTC. The chain links TRBV12-3 or TRBV12-4 to TRBJ2-5; weak D call: TRBD1 (5 bases). The CDR3 sequence is 13 residues long. Trimming removed 3 bases at V and 3 bases at J, with 8 bases between.

V and J are TRBV9 and TRBJ1-2, with TRBD1 identical over 9 bases. This CDR3 spans 14 amino acids. Germline-derived CDR1 and CDR2 are SGDLS and YYNGEE. V lost 5 bases, J lost 3 bases, and 5 bases stayed unmatched. CDR3 sequence reads: CASRTGQGDYGYTF. The CDR3 DNA is TGTGCCAGCAGGACGGGACAGGGAGACTATGGCTACACCTTC.

The chain recombines TRBV2 with TRBJ2-5; 7 nucleotides align to TRBD1. J was trimmed by 5 bases and V by 6 bases; bases with no gene match: 6. The germline CDR1 and CDR2 sequences are SNHLY and FYNNEI. The CDR3 is 13 amino acids. The CDR3 protein is CASRADRSETQYF. Here the CDR3 DNA reads TGTGCCAGCAGGGCGGACAGGTCGGAGACCCAGTACTTC. The full variable domain, with the rest looked up from reference TRBV2 and TRBJ2-5, is EPEVTQTPSHQVTQMGQEVILRCVPISNHLYFYWYRQILGQKVEFLVSFYNNEISEKSEIFDDQFSVERPDGSNFTLKIRSTKLEDSAMYFCASRADRSETQYFGPGTRLLVL.

The J gene is TRBJ1-5, the V gene TRBV10-3; D is uncertain. Between the trimmed V and J ends, which lost 6 bases and 3 bases, there was a span of 6 bases. The germline CDR1 and CDR2 sequences are ENHRY and SYGVKD. This CDR3 region has 12 residues. This CDR3 reads CAISPNNQPQHF. CDR3 nucleotide sequence: TGTGCCATCAGCCCCAACAATCAGCCCCAGCATTTT.

The chain uses TRBV4-2 and TRBJ2-7, with 12 bases identical to TRBD2. V shed 1 base and J 0 bases; nucleotides not matched to a gene: 4. CDR3 length: 17 residues. Germline V gene sequence: CDR1 LGHNA, CDR2 YNFKEQ. The CDR3 here is CASSQGTSGTSSYEQYF. DNA for the CDR3: TGTGCCAGCAGCCAAGGGACTAGCGGGACTAGCTCCTACGAGCAGTACTTC.

This clone was seen a single time. The chain combines TRBV28 with TRBJ1-3; weak D call: TRBD1 (6 bases). Germline lookup yields CDR1 MDHEN and CDR2 SYDVKM. Trimming left V 7 bases short and J 4 bases short, with 14 bases between. This CDR3 is 14 amino acids long. CDR3 sequence (DNA): TGTGCCAGCACCCTGACAGGCTTGGGAAACACCATATATTTT. Protein product: CASTLTGLGNTIYF.

V and J are TRBV7-8 and TRBJ2-5; tentative D call: TRBD1 (6 bases). V dropped 6 bases and J dropped 5 bases, with 13 bases sitting between them. CDR3 size: 13 residues. The germline V gene has CDR1 SGHVS and CDR2 FQNEAQ. The CDR3, as DNA: TGTGCCAGCAGGGCGACAGGCCTGGAGACCCAGTACTTC. It yields the protein CASRATGLETQYF. Together with reference TRBV7-8 and TRBJ2-5, the CDR3 gives the full variable domain: GAGVSQSPRYKVAKRGQDVALRCDPISGHVSLFWYQQALGQGPEFLTYFQNEAQLDKSGLPSDRFFAERPEGSVSTLKIQRTQQEDSAVYLCASRATGLETQYFGPGTRLLVL.

This clone was picked up a small number of times. The chain combines TRBV5-1 with TRBJ2-3; D unresolved. Germline V gene data show CDR1 as SGHRS and CDR2 as YFSETQ. V was pared by 4 bases and J by 4 bases, with 13 bases between. The CDR3 covers 14 residues. For the CDR3, the DNA is TGCGCCAGCAGCCTCAATCTAGTTCCAGATACGCAGTATTTT. Translated: CASSLNLVPDTQYF.

The V gene is TRBV4-1, the J gene TRBJ2-1; 10 positions agree with TRBD1. This CDR3 is built from 15 residues. Trimming removed 4 bases from V and 6 bases from J; junction bases left unmatched: 6. Germline V gene lookup returns CDR1 MGHRA and CDR2 YSYEKL. CDR3 protein: CASSLTGTGVNEQFF. In DNA form, the CDR3 reads TGCGCCAGCAGCCTAACCGGGACAGGGGTCAATGAGCAGTTCTTC.

The V gene is TRBV7-9, the J gene TRBJ2-2; TRBD2 matches 9 bases. Losses at the gene ends were 3 bases for V and 5 bases for J; bases not matched to a gene: 4. Germline-derived CDR1 and CDR2 are SEHNR and FQNEAQ (reference sequence). This CDR3 comprises 15 residues. CDR3 in DNA: TGTGCCAGCAGCTTCGGCGGGAGGGGTACCGGGGAGCTGTTTTTT. This translates into CASSFGGRGTGELFF.

V gene TRBV2 combines with J gene TRBJ2-5, with TRBD2 matching 7 bases. The CDR3 length is 13 residues. Germline CDR1 and CDR2: SNHLY and FYNNEI. V lost 6 bases and J lost 7; bases outside the gene matches: 8. The CDR3 protein is CASRGGRVGTQYF. The CDR3 nucleotides read TGTGCCAGCAGAGGCGGGAGAGTGGGGACCCAGTACTTC. The full variable domain, with the rest looked up from reference TRBV2 and TRBJ2-5, is EPEVTQTPSHQVTQMGQEVILRCVPISNHLYFYWYRQILGQKVEFLVSFYNNEISEKSEIFDDQFSVERPDGSNFTLKIRSTKLEDSAMYFCASRGGRVGTQYFGPGTRLLVL.